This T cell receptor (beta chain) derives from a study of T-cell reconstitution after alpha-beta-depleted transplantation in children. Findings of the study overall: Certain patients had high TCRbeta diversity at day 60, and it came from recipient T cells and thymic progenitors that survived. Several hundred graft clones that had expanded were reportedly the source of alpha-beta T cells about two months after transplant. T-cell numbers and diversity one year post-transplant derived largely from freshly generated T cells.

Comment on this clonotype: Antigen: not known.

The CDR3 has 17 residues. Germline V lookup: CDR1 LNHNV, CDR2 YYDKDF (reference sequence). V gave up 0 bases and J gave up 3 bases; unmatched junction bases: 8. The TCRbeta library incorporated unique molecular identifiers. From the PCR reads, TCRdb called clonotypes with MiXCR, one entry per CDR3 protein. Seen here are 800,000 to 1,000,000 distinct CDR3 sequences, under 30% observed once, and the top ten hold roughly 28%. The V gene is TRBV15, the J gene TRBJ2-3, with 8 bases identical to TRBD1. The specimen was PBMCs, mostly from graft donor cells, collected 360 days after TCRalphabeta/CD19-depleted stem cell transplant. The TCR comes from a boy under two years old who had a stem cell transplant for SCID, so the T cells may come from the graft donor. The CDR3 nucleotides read TGTGCCACCAGCAGAGATACCGGACAGGGTCGGACAGATACGCAGTATTTT. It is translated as CATSRDTGQGRTDTQYF.